What follows describes a single TCR beta chain. This sample was taken from a study of blood T cell repertoires in COVID-19. This CDR3 has 17 residues. Trimming at V came to 7 bases and at J to 5 bases, leaving 22 bases not matched to a gene. CDR1 and CDR2 (germline): SQVTM, ANQGSEA. Using immunoSEQ multiplex PCR, the repertoire was profiled, and TCRdb retains in-frame clones only, with some absent. The sample has about 190,000 clones; around 90% are singletons. This TCR was sampled from a man in his forties with active or convalescent COVID-19. The chain employs TRBV29-1 and TRBJ1-2, with 7 bases that match TRBD1. Sequencing was performed on peripheral blood. This CDR3 is CSAYPTHTGVLAYGYTF. CDR3 nucleotides: TGCAGCGCTTACCCTACTCATACAGGGGTCCTGGCATATGGCTACACCTTC. The whole variable domain, remainder taken from reference TRBV29-1 and TRBJ1-2, is SAVISQKPSRDICQRGTSLTIQCQVDSQVTMMFWYRQQPGQSLTLIATANQGSEATYESGFVIDKFPISRPNLTFSTLTVSNMSPEDSSIYLCSAYPTHTGVLAYGYTFGSGTRLTVV.